Sequencing of this T cell receptor beta chain was carried out in a study of blood T cell repertoires in COVID-19. As for the study in general: Material from acute and convalescent COVID-19 was sourced from the United States, Italy and Spain. T cells, B-cell-depleted T cells, or PBMCs provided the cDNA or gDNA that served as material.

Study processing details: Reference gene primer amplification in the assay estimated nucleated cell counts. TCRdb's copy holds only in-frame clones and misses some; the assay was immunoSEQ multiplex PCR. The DNA was the basis for D and trimming; V, J and clone size are from that table. The sample shows roughly 120,000 clones, about 75% of them seen only once. Between the trimmed V and J ends, which lost 5 bases and 6 bases, there was a span of 13 bases. This CDR3 comprises 13 residues. This clone has only a few counts. The chain combines TRBV12-3 or TRBV12-4 with TRBJ1-2; D is unclear. Sequencing was done on a sample of peripheral blood. The origin of this receptor is a woman aged 80 or over with active or convalescent COVID-19. The CDR3 sequence: CASSIMAQDGYTF. The CDR3 DNA reads TGTGCCAGCAGTATCATGGCGCAGGATGGCTACACCTTC.